This T cell receptor beta chain was recorded in a study of blood T cell repertoires in COVID-19 (TCRdb year 2020). As for the study more broadly: Samples from collaborators originated in the United States, Italy and Spain and spanned both the acute and convalescent phases of COVID-19. The material from the prospective study consisted of cDNA or gDNA derived from T cells, B-cell-depleted T cells, or PBMCs. The samples were drawn from two sources: the first 160 participants of the ongoing ImmuneRACE study, and 950 to 1,500 subjects contributed by 6 global collaborators. Sample metadata almost always included a de-identified subject ID, COVID-19 status, age in years and sex. Where HLA class I and class II types were available, the types were taken from metadata supplied by the sample provider, not from assay-based typing. Deeply sampled blood TCRbeta repertoires from subjects exposed to, actively infected with, or recovered from COVID-19 were included in the dataset. The repertoires were released in a freely available public database meant as a resource for research on the immune response to SARS-CoV-2.

The immunoSEQ Assay, a bias-controlled multiplex PCR, was used to amplify TCRbeta CDR3 regions from genomic DNA. In the authors' own workflow: Within the assay, amplification of reference gene primers was used to estimate how many nucleated cells each sample contained. Sequence reads were collapsed and filtered to measure the absolute abundance of every unique TCRbeta CDR3 rearrangement. For each sample, productive Simpson clonality was calculated as the square root of Simpson's diversity index across productive rearrangements. Held by TCRdb, this immuneACCESS table contains in-frame sequences only and omits some clones. Under half of the omission traces to an unresolved V gene where checked; the cause of the rest is unknown. V and J calls and clone size are as listed in that table; D and trimming were resolved from the DNA. Within this sample are roughly 76,000 clones, with around 89% of them counted one time only. The ten biggest clones cover approximately 14% of the sample.

Study-wide findings and limitations: The quantity of clinical and demographic metadata differed by source and by participant and was supplied without curation.

V has 2 bases trimmed and J has 6 bases trimmed; junction bases matching no gene number 9. The germline V gene sets CDR1 to MNHEY and CDR2 to SVGEGT. The CDR3 goes from the cysteine to the phenylalanine over 16 residues. The only DNA kept is the CDR3, 48 bases in frame from the first base. With respect to this clone: What antigen it recognizes has not been identified. Base-call qualities are not available, and no considerably larger clone is one nucleotide away.

Whole blood was collected in K2EDTA tubes by collaborating institutions according to the institutions' own protocols. For TCRbeta analysis, collaborators shipped samples as frozen whole blood, isolated PBMCs, or DNA extracted from either of those sample types. The chain is made from TRBV6-2 or TRBV6-3 and TRBJ2-1, with 8 junctional bases fitting TRBD2. The sequence was collected from a man aged 65 to 85 with active or convalescent COVID-19. The specimen was peripheral blood. Here the CDR3 is given as CASSYPWNSGINEQFF. The DNA sequence is given as TGTGCCAGCAGTTACCCTTGGAATAGCGGGATCAATGAGCAGTTCTTC.